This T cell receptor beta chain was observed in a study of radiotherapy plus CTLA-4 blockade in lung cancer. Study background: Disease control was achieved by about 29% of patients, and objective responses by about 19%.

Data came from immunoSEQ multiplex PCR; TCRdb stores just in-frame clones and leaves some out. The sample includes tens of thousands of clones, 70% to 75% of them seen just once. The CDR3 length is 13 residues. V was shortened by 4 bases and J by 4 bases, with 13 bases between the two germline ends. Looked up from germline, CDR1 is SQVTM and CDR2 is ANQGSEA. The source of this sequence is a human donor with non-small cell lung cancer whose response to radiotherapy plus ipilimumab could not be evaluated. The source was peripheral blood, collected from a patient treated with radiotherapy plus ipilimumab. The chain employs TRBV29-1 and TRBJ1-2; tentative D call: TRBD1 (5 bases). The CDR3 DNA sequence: TGCAGCGTTGTGGTCAGGGCCGCCTATGGCTACACCTTC. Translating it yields CSVVVRAAYGYTF.